This is a list of T cell receptor beta chains from one sample in a study of T cell responses to AZD1222 COVID-19 vaccine. Method: immunoSEQ multiplex PCR; TCRdb's copy keeps in-frame clones and lacks some. The sample has fewer than 85,000 clones; about nine tenths are singletons. The sample consisted of peripheral blood, taken on day 0 of AZD1222 vaccination. These receptors all stem from an adult in good health. The CDR3 runs from the conserved cysteine through the conserved F or W. A D gene is named only where the DNA matches it firmly. Size is omitted from some rows. Given values are once, few, many or a class for expanded clones.

cdr3_aa: CASSPWGRGETQYF
cdr3_nt: TGTGCCAGCAGCCCCTGGGGCAGGGGGGAGACCCAGTACTTC
j_call: TRBJ2-5
clone_size: NA
d_call: TRBD1
v_call: TRBV7-3

cdr3_aa: CASRTPLPYEQFF
cdr3_nt: TGTGCCAGCAGAACACCCCTCCCCTATGAGCAGTTCTTC
j_call: TRBJ2-1
clone_size: NA
d_call: NA
v_call: TRBV12-3/TRBV12-4

cdr3_aa: CASSVLQLARDEQYF
cdr3_nt: TGTGCCAGCAGCGTCCTCCAACTAGCTAGGGACGAGCAGTACTTC
j_call: TRBJ2-7
clone_size: NA
d_call: NA
v_call: TRBV7-9

cdr3_aa: CASRIMSEQFF
cdr3_nt: TGTGCCAGCCGAATTATGAGTGAGCAGTTCTTC
j_call: TRBJ2-1
clone_size: NA
d_call: NA
v_call: TRBV12-3/TRBV12-4

cdr3_aa: CASSQDLSSYEQYF
cdr3_nt: TGCGCCAGCAGCCAAGACTTGAGCTCCTACGAGCAGTACTTC
j_call: TRBJ2-7
clone_size: NA
d_call: NA
v_call: TRBV4-1

cdr3_aa: CSVFWTETYEQYF
cdr3_nt: TGCAGCGTTTTCTGGACAGAAACCTACGAGCAGTACTTC
j_call: TRBJ2-7
clone_size: NA
d_call: NA
v_call: TRBV29-1

cdr3_aa: CASSLEGELFF
cdr3_nt: TGTGCCAGCAGCCTGGAGGGGGAGCTGTTTTTT
j_call: TRBJ2-2
clone_size: NA
d_call: NA
v_call: TRBV3-1/TRBV3-2

cdr3_aa: CASSPGNSPLHF
cdr3_nt: TGTGCCAGCAGCCCAGGGAATTCACCCCTCCACTTT
j_call: TRBJ1-6
clone_size: few
d_call: NA
v_call: TRBV7-2

cdr3_aa: CASSSSSRATNEKLFF
cdr3_nt: TGCGCCAGCAGCTCTTCTAGCCGTGCAACTAATGAAAAACTGTTTTTT
j_call: TRBJ1-4
clone_size: once
d_call: NA
v_call: TRBV5-1

cdr3_aa: CASSSGGEAFF
cdr3_nt: TGTGCCAGCTCCTCGGGAGGGGAAGCTTTCTTT
j_call: TRBJ1-1
clone_size: NA
d_call: NA
v_call: TRBV12-3/TRBV12-4

cdr3_aa: CASSIRTGLNEKLFF
cdr3_nt: TGCGCCAGCAGCATCCGGACTGGACTTAATGAAAAACTGTTTTTT
j_call: TRBJ1-4
clone_size: NA
d_call: NA
v_call: TRBV5-1

cdr3_aa: CASSLWQSAGNF
cdr3_nt: TGTGCCAGCAGCTTATGGCAGAGTGCCGGGAACTTC
j_call: TRBJ1-2
clone_size: NA
d_call: NA
v_call: TRBV7-2

cdr3_aa: CASSRGAFSGNTIYF
cdr3_nt: TGTGCCAGCAGTCGCGGGGCATTTTCTGGAAACACCATATATTTT
j_call: TRBJ1-3
clone_size: once
d_call: NA
v_call: TRBV6-5

cdr3_aa: CASSLSVNNYGYTF
cdr3_nt: TGTGCCAGCAGCTTATCTGTGAATAACTATGGCTACACCTTC
j_call: TRBJ1-2
clone_size: few
d_call: NA
v_call: TRBV11-2